This T cell receptor (beta chain) emerged from a study of glioma-infiltrating T cells. Amplification of TCR alpha and beta CDR3 regions from RNA used iRepertoire nested multiplex PCR. MiXCR was run by TCRdb on the multiplex PCR reads, yielding one entry per CDR3 protein. The sample carries fewer than 500,000 distinct CDR3 sequences, 41% recorded once. Per germline, CDR1 DFQATT and CDR2 SNEGSKA (reference sequence). The germline V and J ends were trimmed by 8 bases and 6 bases, with 17 bases remaining between them. The CDR3 contains 12 residues. The rearrangement joins TRBV20-1 to TRBJ2-7, with D perhaps TRBD2 (7 bases). This clonotype was sampled from a human donor with low-grade glioma or glioblastoma, undergoing nonglioma brain surgery, or in good health (not recorded which). The sequenced material came from glioma tissue, nonneoplastic brain tissue, or PBMCs (not recorded which). The CDR3 DNA sequence: TGCAGTAGCGGGACACGGCGCTTCGAGCAGTACTTC. Translated: CSSGTRRFEQYF.